This T cell receptor (beta chain) emerged from a study of CD8 T cells in Susac syndrome (dated by TCRdb to between 2018 and 2020). Regarding the study in general: Repertoire sequencing was used to test whether CD8+ T cell activation and differentiation in Susac syndrome was antigen driven.

Points the paper makes about the study in general: The TCR sequencing and HLA analysis was acknowledged to have included a relatively small number of individuals.

CDR1 LGHDT and CDR2 YNNKEL were looked up in the germline V gene (reference sequence). From its cysteine to its phenylalanine, the CDR3 spans 16 amino acids. The retained sequence is limited to the CDR3, 48 bases, with the frame set at the first base. The germline ends are 12 bases apart after V is trimmed by 0 bases and J by 4 bases. Peripheral blood CD8+ and CD4+ T cells from healthy donors, Susac syndrome patients and multiple sclerosis patients were profiled using high-throughput TCR beta sequencing. The healthy donors served as controls matched for age and sex. Bulk CD8+ and CD4+ T cells were purified by magnetic negative isolation, while CD8+ TEMRA cells were enriched using FACS. Blood was drawn into EDTA tubes, processed within 24 hours, and PBMCs were isolated by density gradient centrifugation. PBMCs intended for TCR sequencing were frozen in liquid nitrogen and were later thawed in a 37 degrees C water bath. The sorted or isolated CD4+, CD8+ and CD8+ TEMRA cells reached a purity of at least 90%.

Details on this clonotype: Its antigen is unknown. Base qualities are not recorded, but no much larger clone differs from it by a single base.

RNA was extracted with the RNeasy kit and 0.5 to 1 ug was reverse transcribed using random hexamers. The immunoSEQ multiplex PCR assay, which covers 54 Vbeta and 13 Jbeta segments, was used to amplify TCR beta CDR3 regions. Bias from PCR amplification was corrected by using a synthetic template baseline for primer optimization and for computational correction. The study's own analysis went as follows. Only productive sequences were kept, with reads annotated to V, D and J genes according to IMGT and analyzed in immunoSEQ Analyzer. Clonality was computed as one minus Shannon entropy normalized by log2 of the number of productive unique sequences. Public and private clones were assessed among the 100 most prevalent clones of each patient and control. A clone was defined as Susac-specific if it was absent from the healthy and MS cohorts, from over a thousand published viral clones and from other ImmuneACCESS disease sequences. TCRdb redid the processing of the public reads, applying fastp at Q25 and MiXCR, and retained in-frame beta chains. Each entry is one CDR3 protein sequence, shown with its most common DNA and genes. TCRdb's processing, not the authors', yielded these V and J calls. The table for this sample lists 180,000 or so distinct CDR3 sequences; around 94% of them were counted only once. Together, the top ten hold around 0.14% of the sample.

The receptor was derived from a human donor in good health. Recombination connected TRBV3-1 to TRBJ1-4, and possibly TRBD1, on 6 matching bases. Material for sequencing was CD4+ T cells from PBMCs. CDR3 loop: CASSQEAGAYNEKLFF. At the DNA level, the sequence is TGTGCCAGCAGCCAAGAGGCGGGGGCCTATAATGAAAAACTGTTTTTT.